This T cell receptor (beta chain) was profiled in a study of shared clonotypes between healthy human individuals (TCRdb year 2020). Regarding the study in general: The cohort included three men and a couple of women between 18 and 49 years of age. Libraries were prepared and TCR repertoires were sequenced by different laboratories using diverse techniques, in order to increase sequencing depth and limit assay-specific biases. The study deeply sequenced blood TCR repertoires of about 5 healthy adults to estimate repertoire size and the extent of clonotype sharing between individuals. Each donor's leukapheresis produced roughly between about 0.9 and 9.5 billion PBMCs. For each donor, three plates each were used for CD4 naive and CD4 memory, two plates were used for CD8 naive, and one plate was used for CD8 memory.

Broader findings and caveats from the paper: Roughly 5.2% of naive CD4, 3.5% of naive CD8, about 2.1% of memory CD4, and over 0.35% of memory CD8 clonotypes were shared across several donors. Because the study included a small number of donors, the genetic and exposure-history diversity represented was limited. Naive subsets generally had larger estimated clonotype richness than memory subsets did. Incomplete sequencing was indicated by rarefaction of sorted-subset datasets, despite the large sequencing depth. Pairwise subsampling led to the expectation that sequencing depth would affect the degree of clonotype sharing among donors. Sampling was limited to blood, and TCR repertoires in tissue likely differ from TCR repertoires in blood. Clonotypes shared by all four sorted-subset donors showed higher generation probabilities than non-shared clonotypes.

The CDR3 starts with the cysteine, ends with the phenylalanine, and has 17 residues. The retained sequence is limited to the CDR3, 51 bases, with the frame set at the first base. The V end gives up 1 base and the J end 6 bases, leaving 11 bases in the junction not matched to a gene. The germline V gene sets CDR1 to MGHRA and CDR2 to YSYEKL. Regarding this clone: Its antigen is not yet known. Base-call qualities are not available, and no considerably larger clone is one nucleotide away.

Using the deep immunoSEQ assay, multiplex PCR amplified TCR CDR3 regions from genomic DNA. Extracted genomic DNA from each cell subset was distributed evenly across all wells of several immunoSEQ 96-well plates, and each plate was treated as a replicate. Each replicate PCR for sorted subsets received around 210 ng genomic DNA, equal to 30,000 or so T cell genomes. Purified libraries were measured with a Qubit 3.0 fluorometer, size-checked on a Bioanalyzer 2100, and measured again with the KAPA Library Quantification kit. Every immunoSEQ 96-well plate was sequenced on a dedicated single-read 150-cycle Illumina NextSeq 550 flow cell. Turning to the authors' computational methods: Because the immunoSEQ output included only junctional sequences and no quality scores, the filtering could not be the same as the filtering used for full-length reads. To assign V/J genes and CDR3, sequences were annotated against IMGT germline references using PyIR, a Python wrapper for IgBLAST v1.9. Any read was removed if the V/J assignment was weak (E-value above 1e-6), the CDR3 was missing, or the read contained stop codons, out-of-frame junctions, or ambiguous translated residues. V3J clonotypes were defined as sequences sharing the same inferred V gene, J gene, and CDR3 amino acid sequence. To compute the percentage overlap between repertoires, the number of shared unique clonotypes was divided by the size of the smaller repertoire. Three approaches were used to assess repertoire richness: RTK rarefaction, the Chao1 estimator, and Recon v2.1 estimates of unobserved clonotypes. Generation probabilities for all TCRbeta clonotypes obtained by the gDNA method from a few donors were computed using OLGA. TCRdb mirrors the immuneACCESS table, restricted to in-frame sequences. Some clones are absent from its copies; in checked studies, under half trace to an unresolved V gene, and the reason for the others is unknown. V and J calls plus clone size are reproduced from that table; the DNA served to infer D and trimming. The sample table records fewer than 3 million clones; around 90% of these occur just once. Approximately 0.4% of the sample lies in the top ten.

The donors were healthy, HIV-negative adults who had no recently reported acute infections or vaccinations. Every donor was a Caucasian adult living in Nashville, Tennessee, USA. CD4+ T cells were enriched by magnetic negative selection; naive cells were then positively selected on CD45RA, and the negative fraction formed the memory subset. After blood collection by leukapheresis, PBMCs were isolated using Ficoll-Histopaque density gradient centrifugation and then cryopreserved in the vapor phase of liquid nitrogen. Analytical flow cytometry was used to check the purity and quantity of each magnetically sorted T cell population. Genomic DNA was isolated from each sorted fraction and quantified by UV absorbance on a Nanodrop 2000c.

The clonotype comes from a man younger than 35 in good health. Some clones in this sample may be carry-over from other donors' samples. Here the chain combines TRBV4-1 and TRBJ2-1; 8 central bases correspond to TRBD2. The sequenced material came from naive CD4+ T cells from PBMCs. The cell subset or site label, read with the paper, signifies: CD45RA+ positively selected. Here the CDR3 is given as CASSQAPLSGSVNEQFF. The sequenced DNA: TGCGCCAGCAGCCAAGCTCCATTGAGCGGGAGTGTCAATGAGCAGTTCTTC.